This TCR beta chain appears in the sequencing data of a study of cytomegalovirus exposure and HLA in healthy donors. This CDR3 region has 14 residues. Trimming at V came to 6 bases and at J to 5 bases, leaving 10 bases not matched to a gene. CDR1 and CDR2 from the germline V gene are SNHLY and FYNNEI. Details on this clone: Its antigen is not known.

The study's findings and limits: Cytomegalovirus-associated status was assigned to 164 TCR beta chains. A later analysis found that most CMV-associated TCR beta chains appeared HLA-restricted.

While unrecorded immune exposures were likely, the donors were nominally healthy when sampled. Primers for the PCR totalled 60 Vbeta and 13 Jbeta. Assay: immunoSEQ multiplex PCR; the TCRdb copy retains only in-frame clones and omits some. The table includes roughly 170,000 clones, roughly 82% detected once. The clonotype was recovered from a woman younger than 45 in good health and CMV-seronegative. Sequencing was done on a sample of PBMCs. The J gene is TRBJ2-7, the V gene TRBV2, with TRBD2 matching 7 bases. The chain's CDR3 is CASRRLAEGNEQYF. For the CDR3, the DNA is TGTGCCAGCAGGAGGCTAGCGGAAGGAAACGAGCAGTACTTC.